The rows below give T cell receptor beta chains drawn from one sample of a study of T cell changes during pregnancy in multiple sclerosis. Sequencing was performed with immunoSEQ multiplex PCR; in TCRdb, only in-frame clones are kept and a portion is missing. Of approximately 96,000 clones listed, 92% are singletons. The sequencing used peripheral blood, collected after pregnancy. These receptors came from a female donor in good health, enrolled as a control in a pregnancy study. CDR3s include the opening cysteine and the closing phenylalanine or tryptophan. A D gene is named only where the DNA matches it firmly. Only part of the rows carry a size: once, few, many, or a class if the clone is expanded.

CDR3 protein: CASSSWGRGTDTQYF
CDR3 DNA: TGTGCCAGCAGTTCGTGGGGGAGGGGCACAGATACGCAGTATTTT
D gene: TRBD2
V gene: TRBV27
clone size: .
J gene: TRBJ2-3

CDR3 protein: CASDHTGTGNTEAFF
CDR3 DNA: TGTGCCAGCGACCATACCGGGACAGGGAACACTGAAGCTTTCTTT
D gene: TRBD1
V gene: TRBV13
clone size: .
J gene: TRBJ1-1

CDR3 protein: CASSVQRDRGSTGELFF
CDR3 DNA: TGTGCCAGCAGCGTACAAAGGGACAGGGGGAGCACCGGGGAGCTGTTTTTT
D gene: TRBD1
V gene: TRBV9
clone size: .
J gene: TRBJ2-2

CDR3 protein: CASGGGGNQPQHF
CDR3 DNA: TGTGCCAGCGGGGGAGGAGGGAATCAGCCCCAGCATTTT
D gene: .
V gene: TRBV25-1
clone size: .
J gene: TRBJ1-5

CDR3 protein: CASMGGGYEQYF
CDR3 DNA: TGTGCCAGCATGGGCGGGGGCTACGAGCAGTACTTC
D gene: TRBD2
V gene: TRBV27
clone size: .
J gene: TRBJ2-7

CDR3 protein: CSASSWNEQFF
CDR3 DNA: TGCAGTGCGTCTAGTTGGAATGAGCAGTTCTTC
D gene: .
V gene: TRBV20-1
clone size: .
J gene: TRBJ2-1

CDR3 protein: CASSLVGGGIQPQHF
CDR3 DNA: TGTGCCAGCAGCTTAGTAGGGGGGGGCATACAGCCCCAGCATTTT
D gene: .
V gene: TRBV7-6
clone size: .
J gene: TRBJ1-5

CDR3 protein: CASSLLAGMNTGELFF
CDR3 DNA: TGTGCCAGCAGTCTTCTAGCGGGGATGAACACCGGGGAGCTGTTTTTT
D gene: TRBD2
V gene: TRBV28
clone size: .
J gene: TRBJ2-2

CDR3 protein: CASSLEGLAGGHNEQFF
CDR3 DNA: TGTGCCAGCAGCTTAGAGGGACTAGCGGGGGGTCACAATGAGCAGTTCTTC
D gene: TRBD2
V gene: TRBV11-1
clone size: .
J gene: TRBJ2-1

CDR3 protein: CSVAKGQVKTEAFF
CDR3 DNA: TGCAGCGTTGCTAAAGGACAGGTAAAGACTGAAGCTTTCTTT
D gene: TRBD1
V gene: TRBV29-1
clone size: .
J gene: TRBJ1-1

CDR3 protein: CASSVLQGGNQPQHF
CDR3 DNA: TGTGCCAGTAGTGTGTTACAGGGGGGCAATCAGCCCCAGCATTTT
D gene: TRBD1
V gene: TRBV19
clone size: once
J gene: TRBJ1-5

CDR3 protein: CASSDRPGQGAGELFF
CDR3 DNA: TGTGCCAGCAGTGACAGGCCGGGACAGGGGGCCGGGGAGCTGTTTTTT
D gene: TRBD1
V gene: TRBV6-4
clone size: few
J gene: TRBJ2-2

CDR3 protein: CASSFATGGTGELFF
CDR3 DNA: TGTGCCAGCAGTTTCGCTACAGGGGGCACCGGGGAGCTGTTTTTT
D gene: TRBD1
V gene: TRBV27
clone size: .
J gene: TRBJ2-2

CDR3 protein: CASSSLAIGWPGTQYF
CDR3 DNA: TGTGCCAGCAGCTCCCTAGCTATCGGGTGGCCGGGTACGCAGTATTTT
D gene: .
V gene: TRBV7-8
clone size: .
J gene: TRBJ2-3

CDR3 protein: CAWFPGYHEQFF
CDR3 DNA: TGTGCCTGGTTTCCAGGGTATCATGAGCAGTTCTTC
D gene: .
V gene: TRBV30
clone size: .
J gene: TRBJ2-1

CDR3 protein: CASSLEVGHNEKLFF
CDR3 DNA: TGTGCCAGCAGCTTAGAAGTTGGGCATAATGAAAAACTGTTTTTT
D gene: .
V gene: TRBV7-9
clone size: .
J gene: TRBJ1-4